These 11 T cell receptor beta chains were sequenced from one sample in a study of blood T cell repertoires in COVID-19. TCRdb's copy holds only in-frame clones and misses some; the assay was immunoSEQ multiplex PCR. In the table there are 110,000 to 150,000 clones, about 80% of which are singletons. Material for sequencing was peripheral blood. The receptors come from a human donor in a cohort sampled during active COVID-19.

CDR3 nucleotide sequence: TGTGCCACCTTGAGGGGGTCGGATCAGCCCCAGCATTTT. Amino acids: CATLRGSDQPQHF. The rearrangement links TRBV6-5 to TRBJ1-5; a possible D gene is TRBD1 (6 bases). Germline V CDR1 and CDR2: MNHEY, SVGAGI. The V and J ends lost 10 bases and 5 bases respectively, with 15 bases between them. The CDR3 sequence is 13 residues long.

As for this clone: Within the sample, other DNA sequences also encode this same CDR3. The chain has TRBV7-9 and TRBJ2-1, with D hard to call. V lost 0 bases and J 0 bases, leaving 3 bases between the germline ends. The CDR3 is 14 amino acids. Germline V gene lookup returns CDR1 SEHNR and CDR2 FQNEAQ (reference sequence). The CDR3 is CASSLASSYNEQFF. The CDR3 coding sequence is TGTGCCAGCAGCTTAGCTAGCTCCTACAATGAGCAGTTCTTC. The full variable domain, rest sourced from reference TRBV7-9 and TRBJ2-1, is DTGVSQNPRHKITKRGQNVTFRCDPISEHNRLYWYRQTLGQGPEFLTYFQNEAQLEKSRLLSDRFSAERPKGSFSTLEIQRTEQGDSAMYLCASSLASSYNEQFFGPGTRLTVL.

The rearrangement links TRBV3-1 (or the pseudogene TRBV3-2) to TRBJ1-3, with 8 positions matching TRBD1. Unmatched junction bases numbered 5, after V lost 4 bases and J lost 3 bases. Germline CDR1 is LGHDT and CDR2 is YNNKEL (reference sequence). The CDR3 is made up of 15 amino acids. The CDR3, as DNA: TGTGCCAGCAGCCCGACAGGGGTTGGTGGAAACACCATATATTTT. This gives the protein CASSPTGVGGNTIYF.

V usage is TRBV7-2 and J usage is TRBJ1-1; D may be TRBD1 (6 bases). Trimming cost V 4 bases and J 5 bases, with 11 bases left between them. The CDR3 spans 13 residues. Germline assignment: CDR1 SGHTA and CDR2 FQGNSA. In DNA, the CDR3 is TGTGCCAGCAGCTCTACAGGGAGTACTGAAGCTTTCTTT. Translating it yields CASSSTGSTEAFF.

This clone was counted a single time. The chain is built from TRBV10-3 and TRBJ2-7, with 8 positions matching TRBD2. CDR1 and CDR2 (germline): ENHRY, SYGVKD. The V and J ends lost 4 bases and 4 bases, in that order; junction bases with no gene match: 15. This CDR3 region has 17 residues. The CDR3 DNA follows: TGTGCCATCAGTGTCCAGGAAGCGGGAGTTGGGTTGTACGAGCAGTACTTC. Translated, it gives CAISVQEAGVGLYEQYF.

This clone was recorded once. This chain connects TRBV5-1 to TRBJ2-5; maybe TRBD1 (6 bases). Germline loops: CDR1 SGHRS, CDR2 YFSETQ. With 3 bases removed from V and 5 bases from J, the gap between germline ends came to 14 bases. This CDR3 comprises 14 residues. The CDR3 protein is CASSSGQFMETQYF. The DNA of the CDR3 is TGCGCCAGCAGCTCCGGACAGTTTATGGAGACCCAGTACTTC.

The J gene is TRBJ2-3, the V gene TRBV6-4; the D gene is possibly TRBD1 (6 bases). The CDR3 consists of 14 residues. V was cut by 3 bases and J by 2 bases, with 9 bases left in between. Germline V gives CDR1 MRHNA, CDR2 SNTAGT. The CDR3 sequence is CASSETGITDTQYF. The CDR3 DNA reads as TGTGCCAGCAGTGAGACAGGAATCACAGATACGCAGTATTTT.

This clone has only a few counts. The chain joins TRBV5-4 to TRBJ2-3, with TRBD2 matching 13 bases. Germline V gene lookup returns CDR1 SGHNT and CDR2 YYREEE (reference sequence). V was pared by 7 bases and J by 4 bases, with 3 bases of the junction left unmatched. This CDR3 spans 14 amino acids. CDR3 sequence: CASGLAGDADTQYF. In nucleotides, the CDR3 is TGTGCCAGCGGACTAGCGGGAGATGCAGATACGCAGTATTTT.

J is TRBJ2-5 and V is TRBV29-1; a possible D gene is TRBD1 (6 bases). V lost 0 bases and J 6 bases, leaving 11 bases between the germline ends. The CDR3 consists of 13 residues. Germline-derived CDR1 and CDR2 are SQVTM and ANQGSEA. The CDR3 DNA reads as TGCAGCGTTGAAGACCGGCAGGGGCAGACCCAGTACTTC. Residues: CSVEDRQGQTQYF. The full variable domain, in which reference TRBV29-1 and TRBJ2-5 provide the parts outside the CDR3, is SAVISQKPSRDICQRGTSLTIQCQVDSQVTMMFWYRQQPGQSLTLIATANQGSEATYESGFVIDKFPISRPNLTFSTLTVSNMSPEDSSIYLCSVEDRQGQTQYFGPGTRLLVL.

V and J are TRBV18 and TRBJ1-2, with 10 positions matching TRBD1. Germline V CDR1 and CDR2: KGHSH, LQKENI. V lost 6 bases to trimming and J lost 8 bases; unmatched junction nucleotides: 12. This CDR3 is built from 15 residues. For the CDR3, the DNA is TGTGCCAGCTCCCCCTTTGGACAGGGGGGCGCAGGCTACACCTTC. Translation gives CASSPFGQGGAGYTF.

The chain employs TRBV18 and TRBJ1-2; maybe TRBD1 (6 bases). Germline CDR1 reads KGHSH; CDR2 reads LQKENI. This CDR3 has 17 amino acids. The V gene lost 3 bases and the J gene lost 1 base, with 18 bases spanning the gap. The CDR3 here is CASSPGQRATYNYGYTF. The CDR3 DNA reads TGTGCCAGCTCACCCGGACAGAGGGCGACCTATAACTATGGCTACACCTTC.